A selection of T cell receptor beta chains follows, all from one sample in a study of shared T cell receptors in the human thymus. Sequencing used immunoSEQ multiplex PCR; TCRdb keeps in-frame clones, though not all of them. This sample carries hundreds of thousands of clones, 80% to 90% of them seen once, and the ten largest clones take roughly 0.0087%. These data also formed part of another study, on human thymus T cells.

Sequencing was done on a sample of thymocytes. The receptors derive from a boy younger than two with a congenital heart defect. Each CDR3 is given with its conserved first and last residue. D genes are given only for firm matches. Expanded clones get a size class; other rows say once, few or many, or leave the size out.

cdr3_aa	cdr3_nt	v_call	j_call	d_call	clone_size
CASLRRLEDGYTF	TGTGCCAGCCTCAGACGCCTGGAGGATGGCTACACCTTC	TRBV6-1	TRBJ1-2	-	-
CASSLTGATNEKLFF	TGTGCCAGCAGCCTAACAGGGGCTACTAATGAAAAACTGTTTTTT	TRBV5-5	TRBJ1-4	TRBD1	-
CASSLVGRGCYEQYF	TGTGCCAGCAGCTTGGTTGGCAGGGGATGCTACGAGCAGTACTTC	TRBV5-6	TRBJ2-7	-	-
CASSVGTGVYEQYF	TGTGCCAGCAGTGTAGGGACAGGAGTATACGAGCAGTACTTC	TRBV2	TRBJ2-7	TRBD1	-
CASSPSLAGGGIKVGEQFF	TGTGCCAGCAGCCCTTCACTAGCGGGGGGGGGAATTAAGGTCGGTGAGCAGTTCTTC	TRBV7-9	TRBJ2-1	TRBD2	-
CASSFESGGGSPLHF	TGTGCCAGCAGTTTCGAGTCAGGGGGAGGTTCACCCCTCCACTTT	TRBV28	TRBJ1-6	TRBD1	-
CASSEGQGPPSYNEQFF	TGTGCCAGCAGTGAAGGTCAGGGCCCCCCCTCCTACAATGAGCAGTTCTTC	TRBV2	TRBJ2-1	-	-
CASSVYDRGQHGYTF	TGTGCCAGCAGCGTCTATGACAGGGGGCAACATGGCTACACCTTC	TRBV9	TRBJ1-2	TRBD1	few
CASGLIPGTSGSYEQFF	TGTGCTAGTGGTTTGATCCCCGGGACTAGCGGGAGCTATGAGCAGTTCTTC	TRBV12-5	TRBJ2-1	TRBD2	-
CASSSGQVNTEAFF	TGTGCCAGCAGCTCTGGACAGGTGAACACTGAAGCTTTCTTT	TRBV7-2	TRBJ1-1	TRBD1	-
CASSSTARGPMETQYF	TGTGCCAGCAGTTCCACCGCCAGGGGTCCCATGGAGACCCAGTACTTC	TRBV6-5	TRBJ2-5	-	once
CASSPGGLEGRNTEAFF	TGTGCCAGCAGCCCGGGGGGACTTGAGGGGAGGAACACTGAAGCTTTCTTT	TRBV5-4	TRBJ1-1	-	-
CASTPLGATDTQYF	TGTGCCAGCACCCCTTTGGGAGCCACAGATACGCAGTATTTT	TRBV14	TRBJ2-3	-	once
CASSEFGTGPYQETQYF	TGTGCCAGCAGCGAATTCGGGACAGGACCGTACCAAGAGACCCAGTACTTC	TRBV14	TRBJ2-5	TRBD1	-
CASSPRDTGGSYNEQFF	TGTGCCAGCAGCCCCAGAGATACAGGGGGCTCCTACAATGAGCAGTTCTTC	TRBV7-2	TRBJ2-1	TRBD1	few
CATRNVGQGAPGRFF	-	TRBV6-4	TRBJ2-1	-	-
CASSLVAGNFLFGEQYF	TGTGCCAGCAGCCTAGTGGCGGGGAACTTTCTCTTCGGCGAGCAGTACTTC	TRBV6-4	TRBJ2-7	-	-
CARSLEGTGGNSPLHF	TGTGCCAGAAGCTTGGAGGGGACAGGAGGTAATTCACCCCTCCACTTT	TRBV5-3	TRBJ1-6	TRBD1	-